A selection of T cell receptor beta chains follows, all from one sample in a study of CD8 T cells in ankylosing spondylitis. TCRdb redid the calling of the 5' RACE reads with MiXCR, one entry per CDR3 protein. The sample has about 240,000 distinct CDR3 sequences; approximately 8% are singletons. Sequencing input: blood, either unsorted or a sorted T cell fraction (not recorded which). Source of these receptors: a female donor with ankylosing spondylitis or in good health (not recorded which). Each CDR3 is given with its conserved first and last residue. The D gene is left open where the match is weak. Size is stated for part of the rows, as once, few or many counts, or as a class when the clone is expanded.

clone_size: few; j_call: TRBJ1-4; d_call: NA; v_call: TRBV20-1; cdr3_nt: TGCTGTGCTAGAGTGGGGGACCGACAATCAACTAATGAAAAACTGTTTTTT; cdr3_aa: CCARVGDRQSTNEKLFF
clone_size: few; j_call: TRBJ1-1; d_call: TRBD1; v_call: TRBV19; cdr3_nt: TGTGCCGACCGGGACAGGGAATTGAACACTGAAGCTTTCTTT; cdr3_aa: CADRDRELNTEAFF
clone_size: many; j_call: TRBJ2-5; d_call: NA; v_call: TRBV24-1; cdr3_nt: TGTGCCACCAGTGACCCGGAGCCCTCAGGGGAAGAGACCCAGTACTTC; cdr3_aa: CATSDPEPSGEETQYF
clone_size: NA; j_call: TRBJ2-1; d_call: NA; v_call: TRBV7-9; cdr3_nt: TGTGCCAGCAGCTTACTAGCGACTAGCTCCTACAATGAGCAGTTCTTC; cdr3_aa: CASSLLATSSYNEQFF
clone_size: many; j_call: TRBJ2-1; d_call: NA; v_call: TRBV4-3; cdr3_nt: TGCGCCAGCAGCCGAGGCGCTGACAATGAGCAGTTCTTC; cdr3_aa: CASSRGADNEQFF
clone_size: many; j_call: TRBJ2-3; d_call: NA; v_call: TRBV15; cdr3_nt: TGTGCCACCAGCGGGGACCCCACAAGGTCAGATACGCAGTATTTT; cdr3_aa: CATSGDPTRSDTQYF
clone_size: many; j_call: TRBJ2-4; d_call: TRBD1; v_call: TRBV12-3/TRBV12-4; cdr3_nt: TGTGCCAGCACCCAGGGACAGGGGCTCAACATTCAGTACTTC; cdr3_aa: CASTQGQGLNIQYF
clone_size: many; j_call: TRBJ2-6; d_call: NA; v_call: TRBV6-6; cdr3_nt: TGTGCCAGCAGTTACATTGGAGGAAGGGCCGGGGCCAACGTCCTGACTTTC; cdr3_aa: CASSYIGGRAGANVLTF
clone_size: NA; j_call: TRBJ1-2; d_call: TRBD1; v_call: TRBV7-9; cdr3_nt: TGTGCCAGCAGCCCCTCCGGGACAGCCTCAGGTGGGGGAGGCTACACCTTC; cdr3_aa: CASSPSGTASGGGGYTF
clone_size: many; j_call: TRBJ2-2; d_call: TRBD2; v_call: TRBV29-1; cdr3_nt: TGCAGCGTCCTGAATAGCGGGAAAGGCTTCACCGGGGAGCTGTTTTTT; cdr3_aa: CSVLNSGKGFTGELFF
clone_size: many; j_call: TRBJ1-1; d_call: TRBD1; v_call: TRBV20-1; cdr3_nt: TGCAGTGCTAGTAGAGGGGGCGGTGAAGCTTTCTTT; cdr3_aa: CSASRGGGEAFF
clone_size: NA; j_call: TRBJ1-1; d_call: NA; v_call: TRBV7-9; cdr3_nt: TGTGCCAGCAGCAACCGTGTAGGGGGTTTGAACACTGAAGCTTTCTTT; cdr3_aa: CASSNRVGGLNTEAFF
clone_size: many; j_call: TRBJ2-2; d_call: NA; v_call: TRBV5-1; cdr3_nt: TGCGCCAGCAGCTCGGGGGACGACACCGGGGAGCTGTTTTTT; cdr3_aa: CASSSGDDTGELFF
clone_size: few; j_call: TRBJ1-4; d_call: NA; v_call: TRBV7-6; cdr3_nt: TGTGCCATCGGCCAGATTAATGAAAAACTGTTTTTT; cdr3_aa: CAIGQINEKLFF
clone_size: many; j_call: TRBJ2-2; d_call: NA; v_call: TRBV11-2; cdr3_nt: TGTGCCAGCAGCTTAGATCTGACCGGGGAGCTGTTTTTT; cdr3_aa: CASSLDLTGELFF
clone_size: NA; j_call: TRBJ1-2; d_call: NA; v_call: TRBV6-1; cdr3_nt: TGTGCCAGCATCCCCCCAGGCGGCGAGACTTGGGGTGGCTACACCTTC; cdr3_aa: CASIPPGGETWGGYTF
clone_size: many; j_call: TRBJ1-1; d_call: NA; v_call: TRBV20-1; cdr3_nt: TGCAGTGCTAGAGATGATCCCGGGGCAGGGTTGGACACTGAAGCTTTCTTT; cdr3_aa: CSARDDPGAGLDTEAFF
clone_size: many; j_call: TRBJ2-1; d_call: TRBD2; v_call: TRBV5-1; cdr3_nt: TGCGCCAGCGGGCTAGCGGGAGGGCCGGGAGATGAGCAGTTCTTC; cdr3_aa: CASGLAGGPGDEQFF
clone_size: many; j_call: TRBJ1-5; d_call: NA; v_call: TRBV7-8; cdr3_nt: TGTGCCAGCAGCTTATCAGCCCGAGGATTGCCCCAGCATTTT; cdr3_aa: CASSLSARGLPQHF
clone_size: many; j_call: TRBJ2-1; d_call: NA; v_call: TRBV29-1; cdr3_nt: TGCAGCGTTGATAAAACTGGCAATGAGCAGTTCTTC; cdr3_aa: CSVDKTGNEQFF
clone_size: many; j_call: TRBJ1-6; d_call: NA; v_call: TRBV4-3; cdr3_nt: TGCGCCAGCAGCCAAGACCGCGGGGGGGCGGGATCACCCCTCCACTTT; cdr3_aa: CASSQDRGGAGSPLHF
clone_size: few; j_call: TRBJ2-7; d_call: TRBD2; v_call: TRBV11-1; cdr3_nt: TGTGCCAGCAGCTTAGGGCTAGCGGGAGGGCCTAAGCTTCGGGAGCAGTACTTC; cdr3_aa: CASSLGLAGGPKLREQYF
clone_size: many; j_call: TRBJ2-2; d_call: NA; v_call: TRBV2; cdr3_nt: TGTGCCATCCGAAGATCGGTAACGAACACCGGGGAGCTGTTTTTT; cdr3_aa: CAIRRSVTNTGELFF
clone_size: many; j_call: TRBJ1-2; d_call: NA; v_call: TRBV5-5; cdr3_nt: TGTGCCAGCAGCTTAAGAACAGATGACCTATATGGCTACACCTTC; cdr3_aa: CASSLRTDDLYGYTF
clone_size: NA; j_call: TRBJ2-3; d_call: NA; v_call: TRBV5-1; cdr3_nt: TGTGCCAGCAGCTTGAGAGTCGGGGGTCCCACAGCTACGCAGTATTTT; cdr3_aa: CASSLRVGGPTATQYF